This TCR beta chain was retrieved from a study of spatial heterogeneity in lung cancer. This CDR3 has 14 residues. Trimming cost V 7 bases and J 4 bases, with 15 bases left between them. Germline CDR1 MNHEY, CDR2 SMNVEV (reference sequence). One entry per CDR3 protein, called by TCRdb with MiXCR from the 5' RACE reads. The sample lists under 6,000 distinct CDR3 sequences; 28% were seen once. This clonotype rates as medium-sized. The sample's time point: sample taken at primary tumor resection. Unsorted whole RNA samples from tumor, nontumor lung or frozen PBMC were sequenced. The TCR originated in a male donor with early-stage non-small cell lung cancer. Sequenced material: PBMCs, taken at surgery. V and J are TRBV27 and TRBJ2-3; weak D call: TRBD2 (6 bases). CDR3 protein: CASTRRGGADTQYF. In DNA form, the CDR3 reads TGTGCCAGCACCCGGAGGGGTGGGGCAGATACGCAGTATTTT.